This record looks at one T cell receptor beta chain sequence and its context. Its antigen is not known. This sample is part of a study of T cell repertoires in cytomegalovirus infection. The overall study: It was the public TCR beta signatures that indicated both CMV infection and matching HLA type. Findings and caveats of the study: Cumulative public TCR beta family frequency identified CMV carriers with the relevant HLA.

Germline CDR1 reads MNHEY; CDR2 reads SVGAGI. With 2 bases clipped from V and 5 bases from J, the junction kept 7 bases outside the gene matches. The CDR3 loop spans 15 amino acids. One entry per CDR3 protein, called by TCRdb with MiXCR from the reads. The table lists roughly 100,000 distinct CDR3 sequences, 35% to 50% of them singletons. The TCR originated in a human donor in good health (CMV status not recorded). Some clones in this sample may be carry-over from other donors' samples. The material was CD8+ T cells from cultured PBMCs, obtained from culture after CMV antigen stimulation. The chain links TRBV6-5 to TRBJ2-5; TRBD2 agrees at 8 bases. CDR3 amino acids: CASSYTRGAGETQYF. The CDR3 DNA follows: TGTGCCAGCAGTTACACGCGGGGGGCGGGGGAGACCCAGTACTTC.